These 6 T cell receptor beta chains share one sample of origin, sequenced in a study of technical replicates of blood from a handful of donors. The repertoire was sequenced with immunoSEQ multiplex PCR; TCRdb's copy has only in-frame clones and lacks some. The data hold some 71,000 clones, with approximately 97% observed a single time. Sample: T cells isolated from PBMCs. These receptors were obtained from a human donor in good health.

CDR3 protein: CASSLPTSRSNEQFF. CDR3 DNA: TGCGCCAGCAGCCTCCCGACTAGCCGCAGCAATGAGCAGTTCTTC. The rearrangement uses TRBV4-1 and TRBJ2-1; 7 bases line up with TRBD2. Germline V gene data show CDR1 as MGHRA and CDR2 as YSYEKL. V shed 4 bases and J 6 bases; nucleotides not matched to a gene: 9. The CDR3 covers 15 residues.

The CDR3 reads CASSGWDRAGYTF. DNA of the CDR3: TGTGCCAGCAGTGGCTGGGACAGGGCTGGCTACACCTTC. V and J are TRBV6-1 and TRBJ1-2, with 9 bases fitting TRBD1. V lost 4 bases and J lost 7; bases outside the gene matches: 4. This CDR3 comprises 13 residues. Looked up from germline, CDR1 is MNHNS and CDR2 is SASEGT.

This clone was seen a single time. This chain joins TRBV5-5 and TRBJ2-1, with 7 bases identical to TRBD1. V lost 0 bases, J lost 6 bases, and 3 bases stayed unmatched. CDR3 size: 14 residues. Looked up from germline, CDR1 is SGHKS and CDR2 is YYEKEE (reference sequence). As DNA, the CDR3 is TGTGCCAGCAGCTTGGTGGCAGGGGGCAATGAGCAGTTCTTC. It specifies CASSLVAGGNEQFF.

The CDR3 DNA is TGTGCCAGCACCCAAAGGCAGGGGGCGCGATTGGAGACCCAGTACTTC. Its protein is CASTQRQGARLETQYF. The V call is TRBV28, the J call TRBJ2-5; 8 bases align to TRBD1. This CDR3 comprises 16 residues. Trimming removed 7 bases from V and 5 bases from J; junction bases left unmatched: 15. In germline, CDR1 is MDHEN, CDR2 SYDVKM.

The chain links TRBV5-1 to TRBJ2-5; TRBD2 matches 14 bases. Per the germline V gene, CDR1 is SGHRS and CDR2 is YFSETQ. The junction had 1 base not matched to a gene; V was cut back by 2 bases and J by 1 base. The CDR3 sequence is 16 residues long. The CDR3 DNA is TGCGCCAGCAGCTTTGGGACTAGCGGGGGCCAAGAGACCCAGTACTTC. This encodes CASSFGTSGGQETQYF.

The gene calls are TRBV30 and TRBJ2-1, with 7 bases fitting TRBD2. Germline trimming cut 0 bases from V and 4 bases from J; bases unmatched to any gene: 3. In germline, CDR1 is GTSNPN, CDR2 SVGIG (reference sequence). This CDR3 region has 14 residues. The CDR3 loop reads CAWSVGGGYNEQFF. CDR3 in DNA: TGTGCCTGGAGTGTAGGCGGGGGTTACAATGAGCAGTTCTTC.